The 9 T cell receptor beta chains presented below share a single source sample, sequenced in a study of T cells in Graves' hyperthyroidism and ophthalmopathy. TCR beta CDR3 region amplification was performed from RNA transcripts. The study used the HTBI primer set for a first-round RT-PCR of the TCR CDR3. TCRdb re-called the multiplex PCR reads with MiXCR, one entry per CDR3 protein. Of hundreds of thousands of distinct CDR3 sequences in the sample, over 35% were seen once. The sequenced sample consisted of blood. These receptors all stem from a man between 18 and 35 years old with Graves' hyperthyroidism.

The J gene is TRBJ2-7, the V gene TRBV12-3 or TRBV12-4; D is possibly TRBD2 (5 bases). This CDR3 has 14 amino acids. V lost 4 bases, J lost 2 bases, and 12 bases lay in between. Here the CDR3 reads CASSSGGPPYEQYF. The CDR3 DNA reads TGTGCCAGCAGTTCTGGAGGACCCCCCTACGAGCAGTACTTC.

This clonotype has a single count. The gene calls are TRBV29-1 and TRBJ1-1; D is perhaps TRBD1 (5 bases). V lost 8 bases, J lost 1 base, and 8 bases lay in between. Germline assignment: CDR1 SQVTM and CDR2 ANQGSEA. This CDR3 comprises 11 residues. The CDR3 coding sequence is TGCAGCTTCGACAGGAACACTGAAGCTTTCTTT. As protein: CSFDRNTEAFF.

This clonotype was observed a few times. The V and J genes are TRBV5-5 and TRBJ1-2; D is possibly TRBD1 (5 bases). Trimming took off 2 bases at V and 12 bases at J, with 20 bases between the two ends. The CDR3 is made up of 14 amino acids. Looked up from germline, CDR1 is SGHKS and CDR2 is YYEKEE (reference sequence). In nucleotides, the CDR3 is TGTGCCAGCAGCTTTCTATCCCAGGGCGCCGGGGACACCTTC. Amino acid sequence: CASSFLSQGAGDTF.

This clonotype has more than one count but fewer than ten. The chain recombines TRBV4-1 with TRBJ1-3; TRBD1 matches 7 bases. Germline CDR1 is MGHRA and CDR2 is YSYEKL. The CDR3 spans 15 residues. The J segment lost 3 bases and the V segment lost 2 bases, leaving 4 bases of the junction unmatched. The CDR3 spells CASSQQQGNGNTIYF. CDR3 nucleotides: TGCGCCAGCAGCCAACAACAGGGGAATGGAAACACCATATATTTT.

This clonotype was counted a few times. V gene TRBV12-3 or TRBV12-4 combines with J gene TRBJ1-1; 7 bases fit TRBD1. J lost 6 bases, V lost 6 bases, and 7 bases had no gene match. This CDR3 has 13 amino acids. Here the CDR3 reads CASSRSQGAEAFF. CDR3 sequence (DNA): TGTGCCAGCAGCCGCAGTCAGGGGGCTGAAGCTTTCTTT.

The gene calls are TRBV11-1 and TRBJ1-6; 9 bases agree with TRBD1. The CDR3 has 16 amino acids. V shed 5 bases, J shed 1 base, and the junction held 3 bases outside the gene matches. Germline CDR1 reads SGHAT; CDR2 reads FQDESV (reference sequence). CDR3 in amino acids: CASSAGQGSYNSPLHF. Written as DNA, the CDR3 is TGTGCCAGCAGCGCCGGACAGGGGTCCTATAATTCACCCCTCCACTTT.

The gene calls are TRBV7-9 and TRBJ1-5; D ambiguous. Trimming stripped 1 base from V and 0 bases from J, with 13 bases between. Germline-derived CDR1 and CDR2 are SEHNR and FQNEAQ (reference sequence). There are 17 residues in the CDR3. CDR3 sequence (DNA): TGTGCCAGCAGCTTAGATCTCCCAGGCTATAGCAATCAGCCCCAGCATTTT. Amino acid sequence: CASSLDLPGYSNQPQHF.

The rearrangement links TRBV5-6 to TRBJ1-5; D is uncertain. CDR1 SGHDT and CDR2 YYEEEE come from the germline V gene. This CDR3 spans 17 amino acids. Trimming left V 6 bases short and J 0 bases short, with 19 bases between. The CDR3 loop reads CASTLGGGLYSNQPQHF. Here the CDR3 DNA reads TGTGCCAGCACCCTCGGAGGAGGGCTCTATAGCAATCAGCCCCAGCATTTT.

The chain recombines TRBV12-3 or TRBV12-4 with TRBJ1-1; no definite D call. The CDR3 runs to 12 residues. The V end was cut by 3 bases, the J end by 10 bases, with 12 bases between. CDR3 in amino acids: CASSFNGIPAFF. The CDR3, as DNA: TGTGCCAGCAGTTTTAATGGTATTCCAGCTTTCTTT.